This TCR beta chain was obtained from a study of T cell responses to AZD1222 COVID-19 vaccine. The protocol was immunoSEQ multiplex PCR, while the TCRdb copy is restricted to in-frame clones and leaves out a portion. The sample carries about 120,000 clones, about nine tenths recorded once. Findings and limits, study-wide: Repertoires were collected only later (after the peak T cell response had occurred). With dominance at 160-218 and 743-854, vaccine-associated CD4 TCRs spanned spike.

A note on this clone: Its cognate antigen is unknown.

There are 18 residues in the CDR3. Looked up from germline, CDR1 is MNHEY and CDR2 is SMNVEV (reference sequence). With V trimmed by 10 bases and J by 4 bases, 23 bases remained unmatched. Material: peripheral blood, obtained on day 0 of AZD1222 vaccination. The sequence derives from an adult in good health. The gene calls are TRBV27 and TRBJ2-3; 7 nucleotides line up with TRBD2. The CDR3 spells CATLLRAGDITVADTQYF. CDR3 nucleotide sequence: TGTGCCACCCTCTTGCGCGCGGGAGACATCACGGTTGCAGATACGCAGTATTTT.